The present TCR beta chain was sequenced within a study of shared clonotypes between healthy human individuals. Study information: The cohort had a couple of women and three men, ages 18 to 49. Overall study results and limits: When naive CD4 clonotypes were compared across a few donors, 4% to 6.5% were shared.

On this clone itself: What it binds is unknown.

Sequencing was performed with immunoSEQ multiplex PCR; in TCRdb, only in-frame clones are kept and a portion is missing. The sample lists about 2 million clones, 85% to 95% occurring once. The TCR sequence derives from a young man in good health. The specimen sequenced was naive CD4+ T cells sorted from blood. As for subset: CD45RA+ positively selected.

Here the CDR3 DNA reads TGTGCCAGCCATCGTTCAGCGAACACCGGGGAGCTGTTTTTT. It yields the protein CASHRSANTGELFF. The rearrangement uses TRBV6-6 and TRBJ2-2; D gene unclear. Trimming stripped 8 bases from V and 0 bases from J, with 10 bases between. Germline values: CDR1 MNHNY, CDR2 SVGAGI (reference sequence). The CDR3 is made up of 14 amino acids.